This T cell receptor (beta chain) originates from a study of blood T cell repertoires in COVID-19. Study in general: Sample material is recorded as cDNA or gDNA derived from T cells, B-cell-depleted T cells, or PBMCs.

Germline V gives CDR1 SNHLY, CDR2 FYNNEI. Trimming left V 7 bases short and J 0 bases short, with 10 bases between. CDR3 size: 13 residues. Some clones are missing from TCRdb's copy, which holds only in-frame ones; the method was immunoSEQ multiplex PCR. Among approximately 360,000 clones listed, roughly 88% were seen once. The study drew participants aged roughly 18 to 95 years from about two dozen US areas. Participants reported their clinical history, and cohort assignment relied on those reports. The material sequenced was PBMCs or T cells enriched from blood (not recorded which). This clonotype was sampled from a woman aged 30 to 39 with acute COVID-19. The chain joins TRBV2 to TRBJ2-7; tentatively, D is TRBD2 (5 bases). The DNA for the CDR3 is TGTGCCAGCAAAATGGGGAGCTCCTACGAGCAGTACTTC. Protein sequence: CASKMGSSYEQYF.